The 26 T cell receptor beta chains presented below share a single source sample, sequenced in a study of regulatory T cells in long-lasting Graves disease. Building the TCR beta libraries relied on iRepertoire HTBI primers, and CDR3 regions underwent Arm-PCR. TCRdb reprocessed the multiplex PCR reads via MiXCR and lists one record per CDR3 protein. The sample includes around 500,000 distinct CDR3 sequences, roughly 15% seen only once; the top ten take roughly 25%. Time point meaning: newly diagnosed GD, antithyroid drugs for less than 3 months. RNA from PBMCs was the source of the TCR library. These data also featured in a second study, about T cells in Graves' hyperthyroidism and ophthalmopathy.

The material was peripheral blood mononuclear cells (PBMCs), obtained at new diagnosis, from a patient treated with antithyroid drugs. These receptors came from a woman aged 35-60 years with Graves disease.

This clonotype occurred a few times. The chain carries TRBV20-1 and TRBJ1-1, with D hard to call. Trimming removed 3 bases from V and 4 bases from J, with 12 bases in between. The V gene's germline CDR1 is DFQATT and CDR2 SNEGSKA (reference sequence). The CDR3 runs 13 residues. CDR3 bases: TGCAGTGCTAGGCAGGTTCCGGGCACTGAAGCTTTCTTT. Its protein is CSARQVPGTEAFF.

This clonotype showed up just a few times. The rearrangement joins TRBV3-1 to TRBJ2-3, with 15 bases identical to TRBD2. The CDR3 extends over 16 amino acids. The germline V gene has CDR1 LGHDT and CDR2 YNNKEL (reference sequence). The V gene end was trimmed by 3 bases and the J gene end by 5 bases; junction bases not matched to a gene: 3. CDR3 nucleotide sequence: TGTGCCAGCAGCCAGGGACTAGCGGGGGGCATAGATACGCAGTATTTT. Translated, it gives CASSQGLAGGIDTQYF.

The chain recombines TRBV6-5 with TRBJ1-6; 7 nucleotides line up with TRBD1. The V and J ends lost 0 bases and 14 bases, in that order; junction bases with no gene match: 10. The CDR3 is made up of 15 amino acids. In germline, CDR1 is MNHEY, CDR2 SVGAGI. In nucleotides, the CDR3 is TGTGCCAGCAGTTACTCGACAGGGACCTCAGGAGCCCTCCACTTT. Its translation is CASSYSTGTSGALHF.

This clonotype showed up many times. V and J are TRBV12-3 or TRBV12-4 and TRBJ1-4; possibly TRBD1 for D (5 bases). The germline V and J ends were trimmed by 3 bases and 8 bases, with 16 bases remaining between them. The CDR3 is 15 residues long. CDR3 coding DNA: TGTGCCAGCAGTTTCGGGAGACAGTCGCACGAAAAACTGTTTTTT. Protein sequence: CASSFGRQSHEKLFF.

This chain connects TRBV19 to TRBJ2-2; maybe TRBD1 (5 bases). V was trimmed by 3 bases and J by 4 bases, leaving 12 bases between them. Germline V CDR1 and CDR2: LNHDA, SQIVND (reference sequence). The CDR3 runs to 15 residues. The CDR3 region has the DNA TGTGCCAGTAGTATTAGGGGTCAGGGCACCGGGGAGCTGTTTTTT. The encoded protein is CASSIRGQGTGELFF.

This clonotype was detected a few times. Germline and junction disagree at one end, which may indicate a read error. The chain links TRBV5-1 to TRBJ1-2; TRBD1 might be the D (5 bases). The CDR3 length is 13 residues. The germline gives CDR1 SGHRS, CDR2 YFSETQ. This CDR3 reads CASSRSDSYGYTF. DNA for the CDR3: TGTGCCAGCAGCCGATCCGACAGCTATGGCTACACCTTC.

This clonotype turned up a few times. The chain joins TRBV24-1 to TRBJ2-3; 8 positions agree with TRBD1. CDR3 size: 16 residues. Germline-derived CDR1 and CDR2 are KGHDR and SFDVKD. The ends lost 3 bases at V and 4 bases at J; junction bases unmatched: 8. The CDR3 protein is CATSDRSTGEPDTQYF. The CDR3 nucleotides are TGTGCCACCAGTGATCGATCGACAGGGGAGCCAGATACGCAGTATTTT.

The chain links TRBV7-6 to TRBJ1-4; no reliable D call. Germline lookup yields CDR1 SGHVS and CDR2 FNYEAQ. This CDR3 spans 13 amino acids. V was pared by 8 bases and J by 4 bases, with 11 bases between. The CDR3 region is CASGVELNEKLFF. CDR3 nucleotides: TGTGCCAGCGGCGTAGAGCTTAATGAAAAACTGTTTTTT.

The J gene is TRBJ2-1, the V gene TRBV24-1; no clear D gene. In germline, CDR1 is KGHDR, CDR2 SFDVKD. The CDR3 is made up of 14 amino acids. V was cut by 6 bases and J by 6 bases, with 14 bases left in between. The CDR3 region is CATSFSAGLNEQFF. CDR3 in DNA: TGTGCCACCAGTTTTTCCGCAGGTCTCAATGAGCAGTTCTTC.

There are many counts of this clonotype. CDR3 protein: CASSLTSGTNNEQFF. CDR3 in DNA: TGCGCCAGCAGCTTGACTAGCGGTACAAACAATGAGCAGTTCTTC. The chain joins TRBV5-1 to TRBJ2-1; the match to TRBD2 covers 8 bases. The CDR3 covers 15 residues. CDR1 is SGHRS, CDR2 YFSETQ, per germline. J lost 5 bases, V lost 1 base, and 5 bases had no gene match.

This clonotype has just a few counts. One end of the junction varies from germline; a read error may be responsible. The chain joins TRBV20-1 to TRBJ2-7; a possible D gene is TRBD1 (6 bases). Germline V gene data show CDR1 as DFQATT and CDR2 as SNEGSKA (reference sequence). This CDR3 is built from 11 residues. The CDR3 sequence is CSASTGYEQCF. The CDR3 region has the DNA TGCAGTGCTAGTACAGGGTACGAGCAGTGCTTC.

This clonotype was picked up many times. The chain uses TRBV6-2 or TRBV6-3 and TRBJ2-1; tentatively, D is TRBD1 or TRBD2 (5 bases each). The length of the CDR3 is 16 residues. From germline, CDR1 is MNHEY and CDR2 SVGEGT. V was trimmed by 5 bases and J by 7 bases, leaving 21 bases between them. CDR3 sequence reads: CASSLVGTNSGNEQFF. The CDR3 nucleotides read TGTGCCAGCAGTCTCGTCGGGACGAATTCCGGGAATGAGCAGTTCTTC.

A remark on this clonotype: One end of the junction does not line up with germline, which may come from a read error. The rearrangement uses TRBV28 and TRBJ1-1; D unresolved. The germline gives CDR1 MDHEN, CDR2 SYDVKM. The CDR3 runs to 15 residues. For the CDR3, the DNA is TGCACCAGCAGCCAAGTTGGGCGTAAGAGGACTGAAGCTTTCTTT. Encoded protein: CTSSQVGRKRTEAFF. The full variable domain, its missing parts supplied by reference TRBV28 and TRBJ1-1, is DVKVTQSSRYLVKRTGEKVFLECVQDMDHENMFWYRQDPGLGLRLIYFSYDVKMKEKGDIPEGYSVSREKKERFSLILESASTNQTSMYLCTSSQVGRKRTEAFFGQGTRLTVV.

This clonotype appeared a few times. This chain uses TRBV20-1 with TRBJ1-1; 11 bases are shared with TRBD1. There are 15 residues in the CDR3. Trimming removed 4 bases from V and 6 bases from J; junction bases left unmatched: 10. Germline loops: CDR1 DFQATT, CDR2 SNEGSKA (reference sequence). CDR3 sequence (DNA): TGCAGTGCTACACCGATTGGACAGGGGGCATCTGAAGCTTTCTTT. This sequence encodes CSATPIGQGASEAFF.

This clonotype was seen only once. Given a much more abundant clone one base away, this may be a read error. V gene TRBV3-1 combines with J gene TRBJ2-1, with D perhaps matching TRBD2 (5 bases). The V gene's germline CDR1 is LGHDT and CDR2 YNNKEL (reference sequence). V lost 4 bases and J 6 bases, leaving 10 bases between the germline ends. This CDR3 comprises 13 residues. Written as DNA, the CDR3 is TGTGCCAGCAGCCGCATCGCGGGCAATGAGCAGTTCTTC. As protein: CASSRIAGNEQFF.

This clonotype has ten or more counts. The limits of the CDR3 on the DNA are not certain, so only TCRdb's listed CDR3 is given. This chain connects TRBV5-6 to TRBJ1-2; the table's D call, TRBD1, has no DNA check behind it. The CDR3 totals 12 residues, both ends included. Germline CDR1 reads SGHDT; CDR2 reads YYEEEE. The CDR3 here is CASSPWGGGNTF.

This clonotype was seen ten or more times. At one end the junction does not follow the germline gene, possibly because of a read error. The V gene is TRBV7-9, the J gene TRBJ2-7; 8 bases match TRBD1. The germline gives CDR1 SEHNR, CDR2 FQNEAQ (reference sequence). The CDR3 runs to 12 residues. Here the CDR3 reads CASSFDGQGRDF. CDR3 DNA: TGTGCCAGCAGCTTCGACGGACAGGGCAGGGACTTC.

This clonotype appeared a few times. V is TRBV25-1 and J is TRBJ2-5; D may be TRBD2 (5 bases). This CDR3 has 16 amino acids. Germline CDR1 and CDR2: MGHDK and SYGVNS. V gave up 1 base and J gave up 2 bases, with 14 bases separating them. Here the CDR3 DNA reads TGTGCCAGCAGTGAATTATGGGGAGCTAATCAAGAGACCCAGTACTTC. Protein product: CASSELWGANQETQYF.

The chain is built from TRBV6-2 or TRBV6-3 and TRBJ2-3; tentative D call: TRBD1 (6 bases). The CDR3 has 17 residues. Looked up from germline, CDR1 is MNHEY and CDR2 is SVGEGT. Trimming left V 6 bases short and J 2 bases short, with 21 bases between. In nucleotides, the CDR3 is TGTGCCAGCAGAGAACGGGACACCCCTTCTTACACAGATACGCAGTATTTT. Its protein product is CASRERDTPSYTDTQYF.

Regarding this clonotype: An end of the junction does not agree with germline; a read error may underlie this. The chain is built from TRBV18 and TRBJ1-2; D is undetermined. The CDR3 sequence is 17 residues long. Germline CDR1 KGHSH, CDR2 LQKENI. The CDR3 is CAGSPMSPGRTNYGYTF. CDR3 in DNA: TGTGCCGGCTCACCCATGTCTCCCGGGCGAACTAACTATGGCTACACCTTC.

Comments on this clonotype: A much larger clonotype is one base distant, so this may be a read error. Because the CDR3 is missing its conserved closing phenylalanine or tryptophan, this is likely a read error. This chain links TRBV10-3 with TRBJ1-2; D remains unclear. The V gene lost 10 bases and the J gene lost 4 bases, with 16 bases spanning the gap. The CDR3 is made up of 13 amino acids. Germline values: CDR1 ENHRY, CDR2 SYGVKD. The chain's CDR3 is CATSYEGSYGYTL. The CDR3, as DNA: TGTGCCACCTCATACGAAGGGTCCTATGGCTACACCCTC.

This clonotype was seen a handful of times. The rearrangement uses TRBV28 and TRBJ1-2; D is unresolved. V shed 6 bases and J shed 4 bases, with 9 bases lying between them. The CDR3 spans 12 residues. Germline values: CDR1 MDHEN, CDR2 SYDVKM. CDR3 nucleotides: TGTGCCAGCAGCGGTATCGGCTATGGCTACACCTTC. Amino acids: CASSGIGYGYTF.

DNA for the CDR3: TGTGCCAGCAGCTTGCAGGGCAACGACGCCTACGAGCAGTACTTC. Its protein product is CASSLQGNDAYEQYF. This rearrangement joins TRBV7-2 to TRBJ2-7; D perhaps matches TRBD1 (5 bases). V shed 3 bases and J shed 2 bases, with 14 bases lying between them. Looked up from germline, CDR1 is SGHTA and CDR2 is FQGNSA. The CDR3 sequence is 15 residues long.

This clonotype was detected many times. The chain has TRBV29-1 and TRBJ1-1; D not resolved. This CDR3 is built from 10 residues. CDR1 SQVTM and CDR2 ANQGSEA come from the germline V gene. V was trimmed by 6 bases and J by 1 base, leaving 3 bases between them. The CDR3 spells CSVKNTEAFF. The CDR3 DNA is TGCAGCGTCAAGAACACTGAAGCTTTCTTT.

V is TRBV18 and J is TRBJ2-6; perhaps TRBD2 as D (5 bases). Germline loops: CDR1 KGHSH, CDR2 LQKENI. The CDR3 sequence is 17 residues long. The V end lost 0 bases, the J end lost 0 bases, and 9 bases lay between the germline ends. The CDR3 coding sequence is TGTGCCAGCTCACCACCCGGCGGACTCTCTGGGGCCAACGTCCTGACTTTC. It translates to CASSPPGGLSGANVLTF.

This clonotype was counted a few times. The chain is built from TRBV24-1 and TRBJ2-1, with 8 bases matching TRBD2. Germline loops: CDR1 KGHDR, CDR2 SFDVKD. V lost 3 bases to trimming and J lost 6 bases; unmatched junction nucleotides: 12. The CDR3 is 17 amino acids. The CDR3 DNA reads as TGTGCCACCAGTGATCTTCGTAAGGCGGGGGGAGGCAATGAGCAGTTCTTC. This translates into CATSDLRKAGGGNEQFF.